These T cell receptor beta chains were read from a single sample in a study of early T cells in non-severe SARS-CoV-2 infection. TCRdb processed the 5' RACE reads anew with MiXCR; each CDR3 protein has one entry. Of 80,000 or so distinct CDR3 sequences in the sample, roughly 6% were seen once. Sequencing used whole blood. These receptors all stem from an adult who was a healthcare worker with PCR-confirmed SARS-CoV-2 infection or an uninfected control (not recorded which). Each CDR3 is given with its conserved first and last residue. The D gene is left open where the match is weak. Size is stated for part of the rows, as once, few or many counts, or as a class when the clone is expanded.

d_call	clone_size	v_call	j_call	cdr3_nt	cdr3_aa
TRBD2	-	TRBV7-6	TRBJ2-3	TGTGCCAGCAGCATGAGACTAGCTGCTAGGCGGGTAACAGATACGCAGTATTTT	CASSMRLAARRVTDTQYF
-	-	TRBV15	TRBJ1-5	TGTGCCACCAGCAGAATCAGACAGTACAATCAGCCCCAGCATTTT	CATSRIRQYNQPQHF
TRBD1	few	TRBV5-8	TRBJ2-3	TGTGCCAGCAGCTTGGACAGGGGGCTTTATACGCAGTATTTT	CASSLDRGLYTQYF
-	few	TRBV20-1	TRBJ1-2	TGCAGTGCTTCCGGGGGGGCCAGAAATAACTATGGCTACACCTTC	CSASGGARNNYGYTF
-	many	TRBV24-1	TRBJ1-1	TGTGCCACCAGCACAGGGCCCATGAACACTGAAGCTTTCTTT	CATSTGPMNTEAFF
-	few	TRBV11-2	TRBJ1-2	TGTGCCAGCAGCCGAAAAGGCTATGGCTACACCTTC	CASSRKGYGYTF
-	-	TRBV18	TRBJ1-4	TGTGCCAGCTCACCATCATCAGGGAGTGAAAAACTGTTTTTT	CASSPSSGSEKLFF
-	many	TRBV27	TRBJ1-1	TGTGCCAGTTACGGGGTTGAAGTCCCTGAAGCTTTCTTT	CASYGVEVPEAFF
-	many	TRBV20-1	TRBJ2-1	TGCAGTGCTAGTCATTGGAGCGGTTACAATGAGCAGTTCTTC	CSASHWSGYNEQFF
TRBD2	-	TRBV10-2	TRBJ2-3	TGCGCCAGTGTATCTAGCGGGAGTAATACAGATACGCAGTATTTT	CASVSSGSNTDTQYF
-	-	TRBV7-2	TRBJ2-7	TGTGCCAGCAGCTTTAACACAGGATACGAGCAGTACTTC	CASSFNTGYEQYF
-	few	TRBV7-2	TRBJ1-4	TGTGCCAGCAGCTTAGGGCAGCCTAATGAAAAACTGTTTTTT	CASSLGQPNEKLFF
-	few	TRBV5-4	TRBJ2-3	TGTGCCAGCAGCCGGGACCAGGGGACAGATACGCAGTATTTT	CASSRDQGTDTQYF
TRBD1	-	TRBV30	TRBJ1-5	TGTGCCTGGAGTCATGGGTGGACAGGGTGCAATCAGCCCCAGCATTTT	CAWSHGWTGCNQPQHF
TRBD1	many	TRBV6-5	TRBJ1-6	TGTGCCAGCCGCAGGGGGCTTGATTCACCCCTCCACTTT	CASRRGLDSPLHF
TRBD1	-	TRBV15	TRBJ1-6	TGTGCCACCAGCAGAAGACAGGGGTCCTACTCACCCCTCCACTTT	CATSRRQGSYSPLHF
TRBD2	many	TRBV13	TRBJ2-1	TGTGCCAGCAGCTCCCCGGGACTAGGAGGGTTGGATGAGCAGTTCTTC	CASSSPGLGGLDEQFF
TRBD1	-	TRBV6-6	TRBJ1-6	TGTGCCAGCAGGGGGACAGGGGAATCACCCCTCCACTTT	CASRGTGESPLHF
-	few	TRBV19	TRBJ2-1	TGTGCCAGTGCCACGGGGGTCGTCGGAGTTTCGGAGCAGTTCTTC	CASATGVVGVSEQFF
-	few	TRBV7-8	TRBJ2-1	TGTGCCAGCAGCTTAGACAGGATATCCTACAATGAGCAGTTCTTC	CASSLDRISYNEQFF